This T cell receptor beta chain was captured in a study of response to subunit inactivated influenza vaccine. Study outcomes and limitations: The authors suggested that few new T cells are recruited per seasonal influenza vaccination.

A note on this clonotype: Its matching antigen is unknown.

The CDR3 length is 16 residues. V lost 2 bases to trimming and J lost 4 bases; unmatched junction nucleotides: 7. Per the germline V gene, CDR1 is MNHEY and CDR2 is SVGEGT. TCRdb processed the RT-PCR reads anew with MiXCR; each CDR3 protein has one entry. The table has hundreds of thousands of distinct CDR3 sequences, less than 20% seen once. The sequencing used PBMCs from blood, collected 11 to 12 days after vaccination. The TCR originated in a man in his fifties who received an inactivated influenza vaccine. The gene calls are TRBV6-2 or TRBV6-3 and TRBJ2-3; 9 bases match TRBD2. The CDR3 region is CASSYGASGASDTQYF. The CDR3 DNA sequence: TGTGCCAGCAGTTACGGGGCTAGCGGGGCATCAGATACGCAGTATTTT.